This passage covers 7 T cell receptor beta chains from one sample sequenced in a study of tumor and adjacent non-tumor tissue in lung cancer. No cell sorting was done before RNA was extracted from the tissue. TCRbeta libraries were built with three rounds of nested PCR, modified from ARM-PCR. TCRdb itself ran the multiplex PCR reads through MiXCR, one entry per CDR3 protein. The sample holds around 71,000 distinct CDR3 sequences, over 60% seen once. Sequenced: lung tumor tissue. These receptors came from a woman between 40 and 50 years old with non-small cell lung cancer.

In this sample, this clonotype turned up many times. This rearrangement joins TRBV12-3 or TRBV12-4 to TRBJ2-5, with D hard to call. The CDR3 is made up of 14 amino acids. Trimming stripped 3 bases from V and 5 bases from J, with 13 bases between. CDR3 residues: CASSLRFTEETQYF. DNA of the CDR3: TGTGCCAGCAGTTTGAGGTTTACCGAGGAGACCCAGTACTTC.

A remark on this clonotype: A read error may produce the germline difference seen at one junction end. The CDR3 protein is CVSSLVSNSYGQYF. The CDR3 DNA reads TGTGTCAGCAGCTTAGTCTCAAACTCCTACGGACAGTACTTC. V and J are TRBV11-2 and TRBJ2-7; D uncertain. Germline values: CDR1 SGHAT, CDR2 FQNNGV. The CDR3 spans 14 residues. Variable domain in full (rest from reference TRBV11-2 and TRBJ2-7): EAGVAQSPRYKIIEKRQSVAFWCNPISGHATLYWYQQILGQGPKLLIQFQNNGVVDDSQLPKDRFSAERLKGVDSTLKIQPAKLEDSAVYLCVSSLVSNSYGQYFGPGTRLTVT.

Comments on this clonotype: Here the CDR3 omits its conserved ending phenylalanine or tryptophan, so a read error is the likely source. The chain employs TRBV11-2 and TRBJ2-7, with 8 bases matching TRBD1. The CDR3 extends over 12 amino acids. Germline CDR1 reads SGHAT; CDR2 reads FQNNGV. CDR3: CTSNRTGFEQYL. DNA for the CDR3: TGTACCAGCAACCGGACAGGGTTCGAGCAGTACTTA.

This clonotype was seen only once. The chain links TRBV10-3 to TRBJ2-1; D perhaps matches TRBD2 (5 bases). This CDR3 is built from 15 residues. Germline V CDR1 and CDR2: ENHRY, SYGVKD. The CDR3 DNA follows: TGTATCATCAGTGAGTTGCGGACTTCCTACAATGAGCAGTTCTTC. Translation gives CIISELRTSYNEQFF.

Concerning this clonotype: One junction end disagrees with the germline gene, perhaps due to a read error. CDR3 DNA: TGTGTCAGCAGCTTAGAGGATGCCCGCGACCAGTACTTC. Translating gives CVSSLEDARDQYF. This sequence joins TRBV7-9 and TRBJ2-7, with unresolved D. The CDR3 is 13 residues long. Germline-derived CDR1 and CDR2 are SEHNR and FQNEAQ (reference sequence).

CDR3 region: CSASPSGGAETYYF. CDR3 nucleotides: TGCAGTGCTTCCCCTAGCGGGGGGGCGGAGACCTACTACTTC. This chain joins TRBV20-1 and TRBJ2-5, with 12 bases lining up with TRBD2. The CDR3 is 14 residues long. In germline, CDR1 is DFQATT, CDR2 SNEGSKA (reference sequence). J lost 14 bases, V lost 5 bases, and 15 bases had no gene match.

This clonotype was seen only once. This rearrangement joins TRBV4-1 to TRBJ2-7; tentative D call: TRBD1 (5 bases). CDR3 length equals 14 residues. The germline V gene encodes CDR1 MGHRA and CDR2 YSYEKL. The CDR3 reads CTISQGSRAYEQYF. The DNA of the CDR3 is TGCACCATCAGCCAAGGCAGCAGGGCATACGAGCAGTACTTC.